These 32 T cell receptor beta chains share one sample of origin, sequenced in a study of cytomegalovirus exposure and HLA in healthy donors. The PCR used 60 Vbeta and 13 Jbeta primers. Method: immunoSEQ multiplex PCR; TCRdb's copy keeps in-frame clones and lacks some. The sample yields 140,000 to 150,000 clones, approximately 84% seen once. The sequencing sample was made of PBMCs. The receptor set was obtained from a woman aged 60 to 75 in good health and CMV-seropositive.

The chain uses TRBV7-2 and TRBJ1-5; the D is unclear. Germline V gene lookup returns CDR1 SGHTA and CDR2 FQGNSA. This CDR3 is 14 amino acids long. Trimming took 1 base from V and 4 from J, leaving 8 bases between them. The CDR3 is CASSLDHLNQPQHF. The CDR3 DNA reads TGTGCCAGCAGCTTAGATCACCTAAATCAGCCCCAGCATTTT.

V is TRBV27 and J is TRBJ2-7, with TRBD2 matching over 12 bases. V gave up 4 bases and J gave up 6 bases; unmatched junction bases: 7. Germline CDR1 and CDR2: MNHEY and SMNVEV (reference sequence). This CDR3 region has 15 residues. CDR3: CASSSTGLAGTEQYF. The CDR3 coding sequence is TGTGCCAGCAGTTCCACCGGACTAGCGGGAACCGAGCAGTACTTC.

This clone was detected only a few times. This chain links TRBV5-1 with TRBJ1-1; D perhaps matches TRBD1 (6 bases). The CDR3 contains 14 residues. Between the trimmed V and J ends, which lost 0 bases and 3 bases, there was a span of 9 bases. Germline lookup yields CDR1 SGHRS and CDR2 YFSETQ. CDR3 loop: CASSLDGQHTEAFF. CDR3 in DNA: TGCGCCAGCAGCTTGGACGGACAGCACACTGAAGCTTTCTTT.

This chain links TRBV15 with TRBJ2-1; D may be TRBD2 (5 bases). V was clipped by 1 base and J by 8 bases, with 18 bases between them. The CDR3 spans 16 residues. Germline CDR1 reads LNHNV; CDR2 reads YYDKDF (reference sequence). CDR3 sequence: CATSRGPGQGGDEQFF. The CDR3 DNA reads as TGTGCCACCAGCAGAGGTCCGGGCCAAGGAGGTGATGAGCAGTTCTTC.

The chain couples TRBV7-9 to TRBJ2-7; unclear D gene. In germline, CDR1 is SEHNR, CDR2 FQNEAQ (reference sequence). The CDR3 loop spans 16 amino acids. Trimming pared 1 base from V and 1 base from J, leaving 14 bases between. CDR3 nucleotide sequence: TGTGCCAGCAGCTTAGGGCGGCTGGATGTTTCCTACGAGCAGTACTTC. Translated: CASSLGRLDVSYEQYF.

The rearrangement links TRBV5-1 to TRBJ2-3; the match to TRBD2 covers 9 bases. The CDR3 contains 16 residues. CDR1 is SGHRS and CDR2 is YFSETQ in the germline V gene. The trim removed 3 bases at V and 2 bases at J, leaving 7 bases unmatched. The CDR3 reads CASSSGLADNTDTQYF. Written as DNA, the CDR3 is TGCGCCAGCAGCTCGGGACTAGCCGATAACACAGATACGCAGTATTTT.

This clone was detected a few times. This sequence joins TRBV19 and TRBJ2-1; D is perhaps TRBD1 (7 bases). Germline values: CDR1 LNHDA, CDR2 SQIVND (reference sequence). This CDR3 is built from 14 residues. Trimming cost V 1 base and J 8 bases, with 12 bases left between them. As DNA, the CDR3 is TGTGCCAGTAGTATAGGCAGGGGGGCTCATGAGCAGTTCTTC. The encoded protein is CASSIGRGAHEQFF.

V and J are TRBV28 and TRBJ1-1, with D perhaps matching TRBD1 (6 bases). V was trimmed by 9 bases and J by 7 bases, leaving 21 bases between them. The CDR3 spans 14 residues. Per germline, CDR1 MDHEN and CDR2 SYDVKM. The CDR3 DNA follows: TGTGCCAGTGTAGGGGGGGCTTTGTTTAATGAAGCTTTCTTT. Its protein is CASVGGALFNEAFF.

V and J are TRBV5-1 and TRBJ2-7, with 8 bases aligning to TRBD1. Looked up from germline, CDR1 is SGHRS and CDR2 is YFSETQ. This CDR3 contains 16 residues. V lost 5 bases to trimming and J lost 4 bases; unmatched junction nucleotides: 14. CDR3 protein: CASRLDPGGVSYEQYF. As DNA, the CDR3 is TGCGCCAGCAGATTAGATCCAGGGGGCGTGAGTTACGAGCAGTACTTC.

The CDR3 bases are TGTGCCAGCTCGGGGACATGGAGCTCCTACGAGCAGTACTTC. Its translation: CASSGTWSSYEQYF. The chain recombines TRBV18 with TRBJ2-7, with D possibly being TRBD1 (6 bases). V gave up 6 bases and J gave up 0 bases, with 12 bases separating them. Germline loops: CDR1 KGHSH, CDR2 LQKENI. The CDR3 has 14 amino acids. The entire variable domain, with the rest obtained from reference TRBV18 and TRBJ2-7, is as follows: NAGVMQNPRHLVRRRGQEARLRCSPMKGHSHVYWYRQLPEEGLKFMVYLQKENIIDESGMPKERFSAEFPKEGPSILRIQQVVRGDSAAYFCASSGTWSSYEQYFGPGTRLTVT.

The V and J genes are TRBV9 and TRBJ2-2; possibly TRBD2 for D (6 bases). Trimming removed 1 base at V and 4 bases at J, with 11 bases between. CDR1 is SGDLS, CDR2 YYNGEE, per germline. The CDR3 sequence is 15 residues long. The CDR3 here is CASSVIADSTGELFF. DNA for the CDR3: TGTGCCAGCAGCGTAATAGCGGACTCCACCGGGGAGCTGTTTTTT.

This clone was counted only a few times. V is TRBV6-6 and J is TRBJ1-5; D is uncertain. The germline V gene encodes CDR1 MNHNY and CDR2 SVGAGI (reference sequence). The germline V and J ends were trimmed by 8 bases and 3 bases, with 11 bases remaining between them. This CDR3 contains 13 residues. CDR3 protein: CASVNSPNQPQHF. DNA for the CDR3: TGTGCCAGCGTAAACAGTCCCAATCAGCCCCAGCATTTT.

This chain joins TRBV5-6 and TRBJ1-6; 9 bases line up with TRBD1. J gave up 5 bases and V 1 base, and 10 bases lay outside the gene matches. CDR3 length equals 18 residues. Germline loops: CDR1 SGHDT, CDR2 YYEEEE. CDR3 region: CASSLMGTGLTNNSPLHF. The CDR3 nucleotides read TGTGCCAGCAGCTTGATGGGGACAGGGCTAACGAATAATTCACCCCTCCACTTT.

The gene calls are TRBV4-1 and TRBJ2-1; 11 bases match TRBD2. The V segment lost 5 bases and the J segment 6 bases; nucleotides outside the gene matches: 6. This CDR3 spans 15 amino acids. Germline CDR1 reads MGHRA; CDR2 reads YSYEKL. The CDR3 DNA reads TGCGCCAGCAGCTCCCCGGGACTAGCGGCCAATGAGCAGTTCTTC. Translating gives CASSSPGLAANEQFF.

The chain combines TRBV13 with TRBJ1-3; 10 nucleotides line up with TRBD1. V trimming: 4 bases; J trimming: 6 bases; junction bases outside the gene matches: 3. Germline CDR1 and CDR2: PRHDT and FYEKMQ (reference sequence). This CDR3 region has 14 residues. The CDR3 reads CASSSGTGVNTIYF. The CDR3 DNA reads as TGTGCCAGCAGCTCCGGGACAGGGGTAAACACCATATATTTT. The full variable domain, rest sourced from reference TRBV13 and TRBJ1-3, is AAGVIQSPRHLIKEKRETATLKCYPIPRHDTVYWYQQGPGQDPQFLISFYEKMQSDKGSIPDRFSAQQFSDYHSELNMSSLELGDSALYFCASSSGTGVNTIYFGEGSWLTVV.

The genes are TRBV7-9 and TRBJ2-1; the match to TRBD2 covers 12 bases. This CDR3 spans 18 amino acids. The V and J ends lost 3 bases and 0 bases, in that order; junction bases with no gene match: 6. The germline gives CDR1 SEHNR, CDR2 FQNEAQ (reference sequence). CDR3 sequence: CASSFFLAGGSSYNEQFF. The CDR3 nucleotides read TGTGCCAGCAGCTTTTTCCTAGCGGGAGGGAGCTCCTACAATGAGCAGTTCTTC.

This chain connects TRBV7-9 to TRBJ1-4; D is ambiguous. Germline V gene data show CDR1 as SEHNR and CDR2 as FQNEAQ (reference sequence). The CDR3 extends over 15 amino acids. The V and J ends lost 1 base and 3 bases respectively, with 9 bases between them. CDR3 coding DNA: TGTGCCAGCAGCTTAGTCCCGGGAGCTAATGAAAAACTGTTTTTT. Translating gives CASSLVPGANEKLFF.

The rearrangement links TRBV4-1 to TRBJ2-7; 10 bases align to TRBD2. Germline CDR1 MGHRA, CDR2 YSYEKL. Trimming took 6 bases from V and 7 from J; bases not matched to a gene: 6. This CDR3 region has 13 residues. Here the CDR3 reads CASRSSGSSEQYF. DNA of the CDR3: TGCGCCAGCAGGTCTAGCGGGAGTTCAGAGCAGTACTTC.

The rearrangement uses TRBV30 and TRBJ2-7; TRBD2 matches 10 bases. Germline V gene lookup returns CDR1 GTSNPN and CDR2 SVGIG (reference sequence). CDR3 size: 13 residues. V dropped 1 base and J dropped 3; count of bases not matched to a gene: 0. The CDR3 protein is CAWSGTSGYEQYF. CDR3 DNA sequence: TGTGCCTGGAGTGGGACTAGCGGCTACGAGCAGTACTTC.

The chain joins TRBV5-8 to TRBJ1-5; 7 bases fit TRBD1. Trimming took 0 bases from V and 3 from J; bases not matched to a gene: 9. Germline CDR1 is SGHTS and CDR2 is YDEGEE. The CDR3 is 17 amino acids. The CDR3 here is CASSLGETGPLNQPQHF. Written as DNA, the CDR3 is TGTGCCAGCAGCTTGGGGGAGACAGGGCCGCTCAATCAGCCCCAGCATTTT.

This rearrangement joins TRBV28 to TRBJ1-2, with TRBD1 matching 10 bases. CDR1 and CDR2 (germline): MDHEN, SYDVKM. The CDR3 has 14 residues. V lost 6 bases to trimming and J lost 5 bases; unmatched junction nucleotides: 6. The CDR3: CASRTTGGTYGYTF. CDR3 in DNA: TGTGCCAGCAGGACGACAGGGGGCACGTATGGCTACACCTTC.

This sequence joins TRBV5-1 and TRBJ2-3, with 9 bases identical to TRBD2. CDR3 length: 18 residues. V was clipped by 5 bases and J by 1 base; unmatched bases: 14. Germline V gene sequence: CDR1 SGHRS, CDR2 YFSETQ. The chain's CDR3 is CASRSLRASGEGTDTQYF. The DNA of the CDR3 is TGCGCCAGCAGGTCCCTGCGAGCTAGCGGGGAGGGCACAGATACGCAGTATTTT.

The chain joins TRBV20-1 to TRBJ2-5; no definite D call. Looked up from germline, CDR1 is DFQATT and CDR2 is SNEGSKA (reference sequence). CDR3 length: 11 amino acids. The V gene lost 6 bases and the J gene lost 2 bases, with 7 bases spanning the gap. CDR3 protein: CSAQDQETQYF. The CDR3 DNA reads TGCAGTGCCCAGGATCAAGAGACCCAGTACTTC.

The chain joins TRBV6-5 to TRBJ2-7; D is undetermined. The V gene lost 2 bases and the J gene lost 6 bases, with 11 bases spanning the gap. The CDR3 extends over 13 amino acids. Germline V CDR1 and CDR2: MNHEY, SVGAGI. The CDR3: CASSYGFGAEQYF. CDR3 DNA: TGTGCCAGCAGTTACGGTTTCGGTGCCGAGCAGTACTTC.

The rearrangement joins TRBV11-2 to TRBJ2-7, with D possibly TRBD2 on 5 matching bases. Germline assignment: CDR1 SGHAT and CDR2 FQNNGV. V was clipped by 1 base and J by 6 bases, with 13 bases between them. The CDR3 has 14 residues. CDR3 bases: TGTGCCAGCAGCTTAGTAGAGGGCCCGGGCGAGCAGTACTTC. Translated: CASSLVEGPGEQYF.

The chain joins TRBV11-2 to TRBJ2-7; 7 bases fit TRBD1. This CDR3 region has 16 residues. In germline, CDR1 is SGHAT, CDR2 FQNNGV. J lost 0 bases, V lost 6 bases, and 11 bases had no gene match. In nucleotides, the CDR3 is TGTGCCAGCAGATCCTCAAGTGGGACAGTCTCCTACGAGCAGTACTTC. Translating gives CASRSSSGTVSYEQYF.

Here the CDR3 DNA reads TGTGCCAGCAGGGGACAGTTAATGGGTGGCTACACCTTC. It translates to CASRGQLMGGYTF. The chain employs TRBV28 and TRBJ1-2; TRBD1 matches 7 bases. CDR3 size: 13 residues. After removal of 6 bases from V and 7 bases from J, the junction contained 8 bases not matched to a gene. Germline V gene data show CDR1 as MDHEN and CDR2 as SYDVKM.

As regards this clone: Compared with germline, one end of the junction differs, possibly owing to a read error. The chain combines TRBV7-3 with TRBJ2-1; a weak D match, TRBD2 (6 bases). This CDR3 has 13 amino acids. Per germline, CDR1 SGHTA and CDR2 FQGTGA. This CDR3 is CASSRDSDNEQFF. For the CDR3, the DNA is TGTGCCAGCAGCCGGGACTCCGACAATGAGCAGTTCTTC.

The gene calls are TRBV5-4 and TRBJ2-5, with 7 nucleotides matching TRBD1. The assigned J gene may be wrong: the sequence end matches TRBJ2-7 better. The germline gives CDR1 SGHNT, CDR2 YYREEE (reference sequence). This CDR3 contains 15 residues. CDR3 sequence (DNA): TGTGCCAGCAGCTTGGTTGAGACAGGGCCCTACGAGCAGTACTTC. As protein: CASSLVETGPYEQYF.

This chain connects TRBV28 to TRBJ1-5; 7 nucleotides align to TRBD1. Germline V lookup: CDR1 MDHEN, CDR2 SYDVKM. V was pared by 7 bases and J by 11 bases, with 17 bases of the junction left unmatched. This CDR3 is 15 amino acids long. This CDR3 is CASTGTAQPHVAQHF. CDR3 coding DNA: TGTGCCAGCACCGGGACAGCACAACCCCACGTGGCCCAGCATTTT.

Only one count was recorded for this clone. CDR3 region: CASSEALGLFPYEQYF. The CDR3 nucleotides read TGTGCCAGCAGTGAAGCCCTTGGACTGTTCCCCTACGAGCAGTACTTC. This chain connects TRBV2 to TRBJ2-7; TRBD2 is a possible D gene (5 bases). This CDR3 is 16 amino acids long. Germline lookup yields CDR1 SNHLY and CDR2 FYNNEI. V gave up 0 bases and J gave up 2 bases, with 14 bases separating them.

V gene TRBV7-3 combines with J gene TRBJ2-5; D possibly corresponds to TRBD2 (6 bases). The germline V gene has CDR1 SGHTA and CDR2 FQGTGA. There are 13 residues in the CDR3. Trimming took 0 bases from V and 9 from J, leaving 11 bases between them. CDR3 amino acids: CASSLTEWGAQYF. CDR3 nucleotide sequence: TGTGCCAGCAGCTTAACTGAGTGGGGGGCCCAGTACTTC.